The rows below give T cell receptor beta chains drawn from one sample of a study of cytomegalovirus exposure and HLA in healthy donors. Assay: immunoSEQ multiplex PCR; the TCRdb copy retains only in-frame clones and omits some. This sample has 160,000 or so clones, with roughly four fifths found just once. The sequencing input was PBMCs. These receptors were obtained from a female donor in good health and CMV-seronegative. Both conserved end residues are part of each CDR3. A D gene is named only where the DNA matches it firmly. Rows give clone size only sometimes, using once, few, many, or a class for an expanded clone.

>TRBV13|-|TRBJ2-5|TRBD2
TGTGCCAGCAGCTTAGGGGGAGGGGAGACCCAGTACTTC
CASSLGGGETQYF
>TRBV18|-|TRBJ2-1|-
TGTGCCAGCTCCGCTCAGGGAACTGAGCAGTTCTTC
CASSAQGTEQFF
>TRBV27|-|TRBJ2-3|TRBD2
TGTGCCAGCAGTTTTGGACTAGCGTACACAGATACGCAGTATTTT
CASSFGLAYTDTQYF
>TRBV9|-|TRBJ2-4|TRBD2
TGTGCCAGCAGCTCCAGTAGTGGGGGGGTGAACATTCAGTACTTC
CASSSSSGGVNIQYF
>TRBV10-3|-|TRBJ2-3|TRBD2
TGTGCCATCAGTGGTCTAGCGGGGATCACAGATACGCAGTATTTT
CAISGLAGITDTQYF
>TRBV11-2|-|TRBJ2-6|TRBD1
TGTGCCAGCAGCTTAGATCTAGACAGGGGATTCTCTGGGGCCAACGTCCTGACTTTC
CASSLDLDRGFSGANVLTF
>TRBV18|-|TRBJ2-1|TRBD2
TGTGCCAGCTCACCCCGGACTAGCGGGAGAGTTGTCAATGAGCAGTTCTTC
CASSPRTSGRVVNEQFF
>TRBV15|-|TRBJ1-2|TRBD1
TGTGCCACCAGCCCCGGACAGGTCCATTTTTCCTATGGCTACACCTTC
CATSPGQVHFSYGYTF
>TRBV28|-|TRBJ2-7|-
TGTGCCAGCAGTCCCTGGATGGGGGGTTCCTACGAGCAGTACTTC
CASSPWMGGSYEQYF
>TRBV28|-|TRBJ1-2|TRBD1
TGTGCCAGCCGAGACAGGGGGAAATATGGCTACACCTTC
CASRDRGKYGYTF
>TRBV5-1|-|TRBJ1-2|-
TGCGCCAGCAGCGAGGGGGATGGGGGAGGCTACACCTTC
CASSEGDGGGYTF
>TRBV7-2|once|TRBJ1-5|TRBD1
TGTGCCAGCAACCCCCGGGCAGGGGGGCAGCCCCAGCATTTT
CASNPRAGGQPQHF
>TRBV4-3|-|TRBJ2-7|TRBD1
TGCGCCAGCAGCCAAGATCCTAGGGGGACAGGGACGGGCGAGCAGTACTTC
CASSQDPRGTGTGEQYF
>TRBV30|-|TRBJ1-1|-
TGTGCCTGGAATCGGAGCCCCGCTGGATCTGAAGCTTTCTTT
CAWNRSPAGSEAFF
>TRBV28|-|TRBJ2-3|TRBD2
TGTGCCAGCAGCAGCGGGGCTAGCGGATCAGATACGCAGTATTTT
CASSSGASGSDTQYF
>TRBV7-2|-|TRBJ2-7|TRBD2
TGTGCCAGCAGCACTAGCGTTCCCTACGAGCAGTACTTC
CASSTSVPYEQYF
>TRBV19|-|TRBJ1-2|-
TGTGCTGCCGGGACGGGGGGTGGCTACACCTTC
CAAGTGGGYTF
>TRBV5-4|few|TRBJ2-5|TRBD2
TGTGCCAGCAGCAAACCTAGCGGGGACTACCAAGAGACCCAGTACTTC
CASSKPSGDYQETQYF
>TRBV27|-|TRBJ2-7|-
TGTGCCAGCAGTTTATCGCCCCTACGGAGCTACGAGCAGTACTTC
CASSLSPLRSYEQYF
>TRBV5-1|few|TRBJ1-2|-
TGCGCCAGCAGCCAGGACAGATCCTATGGCTACACCTTC
CASSQDRSYGYTF